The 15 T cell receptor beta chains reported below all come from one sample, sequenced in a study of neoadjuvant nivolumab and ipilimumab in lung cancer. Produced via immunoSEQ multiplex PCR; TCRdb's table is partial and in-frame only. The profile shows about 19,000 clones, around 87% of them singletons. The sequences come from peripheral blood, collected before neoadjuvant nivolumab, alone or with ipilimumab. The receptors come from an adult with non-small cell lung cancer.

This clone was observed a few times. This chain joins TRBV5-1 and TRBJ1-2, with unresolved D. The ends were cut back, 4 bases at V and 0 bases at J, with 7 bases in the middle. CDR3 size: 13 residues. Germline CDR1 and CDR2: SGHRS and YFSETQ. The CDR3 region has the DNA TGCGCCAGCAGCCCGACGACTAACTATGGCTACACCTTC. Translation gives CASSPTTNYGYTF.

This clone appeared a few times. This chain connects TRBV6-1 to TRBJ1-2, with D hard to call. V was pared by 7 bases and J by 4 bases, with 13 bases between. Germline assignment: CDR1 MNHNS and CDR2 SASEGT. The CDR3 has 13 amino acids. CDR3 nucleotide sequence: TGTGCCAGCATACCGGCGTCCCGCTATGGCTACACCTTC. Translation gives CASIPASRYGYTF.

Here the CDR3 reads CAWEPDWNEQFF. The CDR3 DNA follows: TGTGCCTGGGAACCCGACTGGAATGAGCAGTTCTTC. This chain joins TRBV30 and TRBJ2-1; D call uncertain. The CDR3 has 12 amino acids. Germline CDR1 GTSNPN, CDR2 SVGIG (reference sequence). V lost 5 bases, J lost 7 bases, and 12 bases lay in between. Based on the CDR3 plus reference TRBV30 and TRBJ2-1, the full variable domain is SQTIHQWPATLVQPVGSPLSLECTVEGTSNPNLYWYRQAAGRGLQLLFYSVGIGQISSEVPQNLSASRPQDRQFILSSKKLLLSDSGFYLCAWEPDWNEQFFGPGTRLTVL.

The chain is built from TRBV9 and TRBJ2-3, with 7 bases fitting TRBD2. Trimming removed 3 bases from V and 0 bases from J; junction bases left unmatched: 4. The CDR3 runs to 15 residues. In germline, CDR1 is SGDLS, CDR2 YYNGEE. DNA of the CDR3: TGTGCCAGCAGCGCCCTTAGCGGGAGCACAGATACGCAGTATTTT. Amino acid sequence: CASSALSGSTDTQYF.

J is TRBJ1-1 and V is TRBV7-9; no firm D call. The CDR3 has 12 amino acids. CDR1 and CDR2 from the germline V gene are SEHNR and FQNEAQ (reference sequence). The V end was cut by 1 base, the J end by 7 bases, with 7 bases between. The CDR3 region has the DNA TGTGCCAGCAGCTTAGAGGGTTATGAAGCTTTCTTT. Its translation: CASSLEGYEAFF. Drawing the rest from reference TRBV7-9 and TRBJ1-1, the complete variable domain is DTGVSQNPRHKITKRGQNVTFRCDPISEHNRLYWYRQTLGQGPEFLTYFQNEAQLEKSRLLSDRFSAERPKGSFSTLEIQRTEQGDSAMYLCASSLEGYEAFFGQGTRLTVV.

The CDR3 coding sequence is TGTGCCAGCTCACCTCAAAATATGGACAGGGTTGTCAAAAACATTCAGTACTTC. Translating it yields CASSPQNMDRVVKNIQYF. The gene calls are TRBV18 and TRBJ2-4; 8 nucleotides align to TRBD1. Germline V gives CDR1 KGHSH, CDR2 LQKENI. The V and J ends lost 3 bases and 3 bases, in that order; junction bases with no gene match: 13. The CDR3 has 18 amino acids.

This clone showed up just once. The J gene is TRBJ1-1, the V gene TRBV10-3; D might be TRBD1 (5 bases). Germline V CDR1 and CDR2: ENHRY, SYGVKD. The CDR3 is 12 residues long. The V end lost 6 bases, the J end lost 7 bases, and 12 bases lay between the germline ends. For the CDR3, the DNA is TGTGCCATCAGCAGCCGACAGAATGAAGCTTTCTTT. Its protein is CAISSRQNEAFF.

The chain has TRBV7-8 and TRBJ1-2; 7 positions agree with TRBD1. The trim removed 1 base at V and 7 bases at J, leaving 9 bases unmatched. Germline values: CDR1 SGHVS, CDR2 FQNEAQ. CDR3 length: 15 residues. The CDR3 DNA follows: TGTGCCAGCAGCTTAGAAACCCGACAGGGCACTGGCTACACCTTC. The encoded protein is CASSLETRQGTGYTF.

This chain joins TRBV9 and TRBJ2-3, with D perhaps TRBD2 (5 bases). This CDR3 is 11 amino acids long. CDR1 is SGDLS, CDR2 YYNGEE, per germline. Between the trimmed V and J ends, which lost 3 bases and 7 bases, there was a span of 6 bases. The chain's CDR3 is CASSGRYTQYF. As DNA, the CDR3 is TGTGCCAGCAGCGGGAGGTATACGCAGTATTTT.

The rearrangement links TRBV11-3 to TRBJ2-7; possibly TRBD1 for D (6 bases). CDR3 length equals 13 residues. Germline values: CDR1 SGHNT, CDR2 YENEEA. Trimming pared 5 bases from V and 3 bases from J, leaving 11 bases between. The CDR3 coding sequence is TGTGCCAGCAGCAGGGGGTCTGACTACGAGCAGTACTTC. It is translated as CASSRGSDYEQYF.

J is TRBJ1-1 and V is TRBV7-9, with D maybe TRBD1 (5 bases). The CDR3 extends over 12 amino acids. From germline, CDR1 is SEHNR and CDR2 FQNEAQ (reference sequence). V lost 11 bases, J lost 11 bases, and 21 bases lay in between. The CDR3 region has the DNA TGTGCCTCCAGTCAGGAGGGGCTGAGTGCTTTCTTT. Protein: CASSQEGLSAFF.

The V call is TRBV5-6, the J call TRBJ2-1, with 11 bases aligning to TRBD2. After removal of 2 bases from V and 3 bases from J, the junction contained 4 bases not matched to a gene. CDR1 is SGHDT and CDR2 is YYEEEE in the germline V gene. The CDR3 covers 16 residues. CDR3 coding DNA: TGTGCCAGCAGCTTCCTGACTAGCGGGGACTACAATGAGCAGTTCTTC. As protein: CASSFLTSGDYNEQFF.

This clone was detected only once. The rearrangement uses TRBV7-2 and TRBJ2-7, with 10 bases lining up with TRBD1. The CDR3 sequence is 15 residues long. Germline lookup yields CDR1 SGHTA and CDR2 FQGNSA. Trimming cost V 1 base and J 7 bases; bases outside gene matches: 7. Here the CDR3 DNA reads TGTGCCAGCAGCTTAGGGGGGACAGGGGCGGGTGAGCAGTACTTC. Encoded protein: CASSLGGTGAGEQYF.

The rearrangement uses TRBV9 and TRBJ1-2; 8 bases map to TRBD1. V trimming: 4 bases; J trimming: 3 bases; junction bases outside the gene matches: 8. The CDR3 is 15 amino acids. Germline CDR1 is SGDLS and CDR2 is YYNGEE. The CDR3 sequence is CASSPRDRLYYGYTF. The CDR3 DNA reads TGTGCCAGCAGCCCTCGGGACAGGTTATACTATGGCTACACCTTC.

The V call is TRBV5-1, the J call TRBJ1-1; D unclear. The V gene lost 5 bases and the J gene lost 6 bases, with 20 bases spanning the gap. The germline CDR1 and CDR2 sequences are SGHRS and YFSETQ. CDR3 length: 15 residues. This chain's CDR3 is CASRQDPAGSAEAFF. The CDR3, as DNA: TGCGCCAGCAGGCAAGACCCGGCGGGGTCGGCTGAAGCTTTCTTT. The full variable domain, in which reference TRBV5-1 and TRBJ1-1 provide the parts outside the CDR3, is KAGVTQTPRYLIKTRGQQVTLSCSPISGHRSVSWYQQTPGQGLQFLFEYFSETQRNKGNFPGRFSGRQFSNSRSEMNVSTLELGDSALYLCASRQDPAGSAEAFFGQGTRLTVV.